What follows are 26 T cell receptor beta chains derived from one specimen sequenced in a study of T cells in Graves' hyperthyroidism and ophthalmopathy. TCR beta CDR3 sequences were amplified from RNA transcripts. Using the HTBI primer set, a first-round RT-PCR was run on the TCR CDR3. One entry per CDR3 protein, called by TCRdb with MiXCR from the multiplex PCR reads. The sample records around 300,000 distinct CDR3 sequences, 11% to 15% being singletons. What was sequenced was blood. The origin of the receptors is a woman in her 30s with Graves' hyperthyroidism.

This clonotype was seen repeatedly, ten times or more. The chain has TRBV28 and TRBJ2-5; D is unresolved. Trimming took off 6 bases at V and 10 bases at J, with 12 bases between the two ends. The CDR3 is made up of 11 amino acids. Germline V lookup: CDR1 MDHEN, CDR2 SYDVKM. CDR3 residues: CASSSWRGQYF. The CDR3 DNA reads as TGTGCCAGCAGCTCTTGGAGAGGCCAGTACTTC. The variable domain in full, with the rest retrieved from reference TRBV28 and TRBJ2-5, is DVKVTQSSRYLVKRTGEKVFLECVQDMDHENMFWYRQDPGLGLRLIYFSYDVKMKEKGDIPEGYSVSREKKERFSLILESASTNQTSMYLCASSSWRGQYFGPGTRLLVL.

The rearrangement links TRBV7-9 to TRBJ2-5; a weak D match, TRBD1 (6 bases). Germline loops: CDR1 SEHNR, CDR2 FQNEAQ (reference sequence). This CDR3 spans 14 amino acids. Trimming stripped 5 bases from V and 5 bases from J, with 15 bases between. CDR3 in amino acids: CASSLITGIETQYF. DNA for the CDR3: TGTGCCAGCAGCCTAATCACAGGGATTGAGACCCAGTACTTC.

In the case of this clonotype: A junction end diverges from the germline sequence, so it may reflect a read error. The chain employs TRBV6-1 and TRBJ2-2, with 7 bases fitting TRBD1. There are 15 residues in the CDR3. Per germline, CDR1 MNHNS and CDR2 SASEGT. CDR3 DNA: TGTGCCAGCACTGAAAACAGGGGTCTCGCCGGGGAGCTGTTTTTT. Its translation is CASTENRGLAGELFF.

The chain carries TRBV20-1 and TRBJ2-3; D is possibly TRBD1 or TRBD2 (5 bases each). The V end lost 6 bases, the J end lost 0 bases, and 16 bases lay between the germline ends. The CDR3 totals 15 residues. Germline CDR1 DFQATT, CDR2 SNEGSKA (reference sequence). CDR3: CSATRGGGSTDTQYF. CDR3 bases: TGCAGTGCCACCCGGGGCGGCGGGAGCACAGATACGCAGTATTTT.

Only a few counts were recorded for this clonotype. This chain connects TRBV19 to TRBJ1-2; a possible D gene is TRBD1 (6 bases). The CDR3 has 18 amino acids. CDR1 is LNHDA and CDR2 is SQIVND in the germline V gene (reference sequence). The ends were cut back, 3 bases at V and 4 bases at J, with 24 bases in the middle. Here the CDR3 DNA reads TGTGCCAGTAGTATCGGTTTGGCAGGGGAACCCTCTGGCTATGGCTACACCTTC. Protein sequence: CASSIGLAGEPSGYGYTF.

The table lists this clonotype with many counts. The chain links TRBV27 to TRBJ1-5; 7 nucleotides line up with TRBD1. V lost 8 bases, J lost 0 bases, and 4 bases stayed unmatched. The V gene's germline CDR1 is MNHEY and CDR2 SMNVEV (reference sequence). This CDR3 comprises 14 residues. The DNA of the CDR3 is TGTGCCAGCGGTGACAGGGCTAGCAATCAGCCCCAGCATTTT. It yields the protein CASGDRASNQPQHF.

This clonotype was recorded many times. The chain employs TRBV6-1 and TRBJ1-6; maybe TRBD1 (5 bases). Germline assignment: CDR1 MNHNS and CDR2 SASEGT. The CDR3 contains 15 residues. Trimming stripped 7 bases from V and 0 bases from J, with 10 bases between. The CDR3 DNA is TGTGCCAGCATCTACAGGAGCTCCTATAATTCACCCCTCCACTTT. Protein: CASIYRSSYNSPLHF.

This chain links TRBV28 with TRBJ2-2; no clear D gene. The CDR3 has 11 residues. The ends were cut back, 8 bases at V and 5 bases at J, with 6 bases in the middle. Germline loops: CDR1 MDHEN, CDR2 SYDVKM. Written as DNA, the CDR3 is TGTGCCAGCGCTGGAACCGGGGAGCTGTTTTTT. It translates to CASAGTGELFF.

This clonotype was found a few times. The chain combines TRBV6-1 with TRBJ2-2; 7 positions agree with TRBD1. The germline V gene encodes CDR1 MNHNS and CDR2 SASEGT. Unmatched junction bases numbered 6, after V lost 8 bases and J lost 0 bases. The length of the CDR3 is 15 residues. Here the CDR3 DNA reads TGTGCCAGCGCGAAGGGACAGACGAACACCGGGGAGCTGTTTTTT. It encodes CASAKGQTNTGELFF.

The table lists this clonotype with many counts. The CDR3 reads CASSDRLAGVTGELFF. In DNA form, the CDR3 reads TGTGCCAGCAGTGACAGACTAGCGGGAGTTACCGGGGAGCTGTTTTTT. The chain carries TRBV2 and TRBJ2-2, with TRBD2 matching 12 bases. Germline-derived CDR1 and CDR2 are SNHLY and FYNNEI. This CDR3 is 16 amino acids long. V lost 3 bases to trimming and J lost 5 bases; unmatched junction nucleotides: 4.

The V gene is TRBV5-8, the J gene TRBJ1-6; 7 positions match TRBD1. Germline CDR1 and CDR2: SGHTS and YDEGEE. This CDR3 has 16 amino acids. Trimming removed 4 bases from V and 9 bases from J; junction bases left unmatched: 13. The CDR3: CASSQATGTVSSPLHF. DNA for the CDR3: TGTGCCAGCAGCCAAGCGACAGGGACGGTCAGTTCACCCCTCCACTTT.

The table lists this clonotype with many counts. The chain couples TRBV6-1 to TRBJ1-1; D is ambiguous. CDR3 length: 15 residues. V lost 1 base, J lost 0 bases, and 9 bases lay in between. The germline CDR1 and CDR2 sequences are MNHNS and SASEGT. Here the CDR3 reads CASSEVAEMNTEAFF. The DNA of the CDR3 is TGTGCCAGCAGTGAAGTTGCAGAGATGAACACTGAAGCTTTCTTT.

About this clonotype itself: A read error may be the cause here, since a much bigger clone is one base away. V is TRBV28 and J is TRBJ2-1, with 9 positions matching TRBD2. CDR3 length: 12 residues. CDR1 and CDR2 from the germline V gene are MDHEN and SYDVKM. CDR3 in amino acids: CASNPSGNEQLF. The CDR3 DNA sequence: TGTGCCAGCAACCCTAGCGGGAATGAGCAGCTCTTC. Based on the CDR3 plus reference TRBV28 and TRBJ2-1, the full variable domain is DVKVTQSSRYLVKRTGEKVFLECVQDMDHENMFWYRQDPGLGLRLIYFSYDVKMKEKGDIPEGYSVSREKKERFSLILESASTNQTSMYLCASNPSGNEQLFGPGTRLTVL.

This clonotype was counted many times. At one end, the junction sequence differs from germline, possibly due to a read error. As DNA, the CDR3 is TGTACCAGCTCACCACCCCATAGCAATCAGCCCCAGCATTTT. Translation: CTSSPPHSNQPQHF. The J gene is TRBJ1-5, the V gene TRBV18; D gene ambiguous. Germline V CDR1 and CDR2: KGHSH, LQKENI. The CDR3 runs 14 residues.

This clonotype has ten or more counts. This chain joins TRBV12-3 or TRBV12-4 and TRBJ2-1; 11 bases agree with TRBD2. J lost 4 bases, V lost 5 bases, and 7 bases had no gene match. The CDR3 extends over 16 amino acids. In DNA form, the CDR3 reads TGTGCCAGCAGTAAGACTAGCGGGATAGGGTACAATGAGCAGTTCTTC. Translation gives CASSKTSGIGYNEQFF.

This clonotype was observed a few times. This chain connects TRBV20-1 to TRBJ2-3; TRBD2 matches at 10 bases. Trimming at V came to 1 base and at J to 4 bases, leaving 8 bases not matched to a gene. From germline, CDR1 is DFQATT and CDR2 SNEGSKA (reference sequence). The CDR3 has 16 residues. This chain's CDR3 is CSARGQAGGPPDTQYF. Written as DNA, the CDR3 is TGCAGTGCTAGAGGTCAAGCGGGAGGGCCCCCAGATACGCAGTATTTT.

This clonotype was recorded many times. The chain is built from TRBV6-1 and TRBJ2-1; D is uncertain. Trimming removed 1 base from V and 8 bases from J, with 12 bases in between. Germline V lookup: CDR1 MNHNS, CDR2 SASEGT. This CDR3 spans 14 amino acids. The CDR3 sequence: CASSEDQSWHEQFF. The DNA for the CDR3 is TGTGCCAGCAGTGAAGATCAGAGTTGGCATGAGCAGTTCTTC.

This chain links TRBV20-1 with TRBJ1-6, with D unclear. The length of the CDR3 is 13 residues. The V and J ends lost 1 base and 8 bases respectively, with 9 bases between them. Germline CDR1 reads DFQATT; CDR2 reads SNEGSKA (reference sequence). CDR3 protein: CSARVTRDSPLHF. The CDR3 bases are TGCAGTGCTAGAGTAACACGGGATTCACCCCTCCACTTT.

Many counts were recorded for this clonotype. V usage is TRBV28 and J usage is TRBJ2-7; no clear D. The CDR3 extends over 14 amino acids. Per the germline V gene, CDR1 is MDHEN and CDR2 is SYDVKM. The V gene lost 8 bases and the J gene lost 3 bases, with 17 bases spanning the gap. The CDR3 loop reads CASRAHRLGYEQYF. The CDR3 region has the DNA TGTGCCAGCCGCGCCCATAGGCTAGGCTACGAGCAGTACTTC.

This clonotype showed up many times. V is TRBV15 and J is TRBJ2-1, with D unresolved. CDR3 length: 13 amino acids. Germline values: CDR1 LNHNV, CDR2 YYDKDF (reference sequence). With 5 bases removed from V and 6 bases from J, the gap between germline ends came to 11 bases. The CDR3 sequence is CATSPVPANEQFF. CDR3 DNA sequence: TGTGCCACCAGCCCCGTGCCTGCCAATGAGCAGTTCTTC.

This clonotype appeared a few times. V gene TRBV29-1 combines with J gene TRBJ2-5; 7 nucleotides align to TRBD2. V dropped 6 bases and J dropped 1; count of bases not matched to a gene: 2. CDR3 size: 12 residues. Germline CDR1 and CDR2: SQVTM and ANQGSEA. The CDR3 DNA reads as TGCAGCGTGGGGGGGGTCCAAGAGACCCAGTACTTC. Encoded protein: CSVGGVQETQYF. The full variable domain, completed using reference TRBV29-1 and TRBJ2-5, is SAVISQKPSRDICQRGTSLTIQCQVDSQVTMMFWYRQQPGQSLTLIATANQGSEATYESGFVIDKFPISRPNLTFSTLTVSNMSPEDSSIYLCSVGGVQETQYFGPGTRLLVL.

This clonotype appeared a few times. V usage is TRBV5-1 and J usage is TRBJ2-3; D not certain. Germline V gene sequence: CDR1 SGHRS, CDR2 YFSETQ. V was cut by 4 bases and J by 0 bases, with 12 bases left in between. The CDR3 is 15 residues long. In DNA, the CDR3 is TGCGCCAGCAGCCCTCCGGGCGAGAGCACAGATACGCAGTATTTT. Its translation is CASSPPGESTDTQYF.

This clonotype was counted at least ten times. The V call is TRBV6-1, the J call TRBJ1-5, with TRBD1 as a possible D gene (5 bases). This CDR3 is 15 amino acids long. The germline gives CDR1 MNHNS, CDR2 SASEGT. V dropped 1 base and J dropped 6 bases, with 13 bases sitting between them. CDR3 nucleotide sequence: TGTGCCAGCAGTGAAGTGATGGGGCAAAGTCAGCCCCAGCATTTT. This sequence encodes CASSEVMGQSQPQHF.

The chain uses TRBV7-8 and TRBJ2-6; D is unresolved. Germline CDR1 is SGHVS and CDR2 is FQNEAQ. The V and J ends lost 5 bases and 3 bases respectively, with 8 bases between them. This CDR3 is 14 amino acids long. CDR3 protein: CASSPFYGANVLTF. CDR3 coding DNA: TGTGCCAGCAGCCCCTTTTATGGGGCCAACGTCCTGACTTTC.

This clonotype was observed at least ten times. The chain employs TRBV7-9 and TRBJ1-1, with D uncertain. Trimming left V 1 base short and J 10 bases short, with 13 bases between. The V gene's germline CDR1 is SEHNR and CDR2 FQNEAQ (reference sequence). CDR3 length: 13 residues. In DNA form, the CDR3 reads TGTGCCAGCAGCTTAGGCGGGAAAGAAGGAGCTTTCTTT. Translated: CASSLGGKEGAFF.

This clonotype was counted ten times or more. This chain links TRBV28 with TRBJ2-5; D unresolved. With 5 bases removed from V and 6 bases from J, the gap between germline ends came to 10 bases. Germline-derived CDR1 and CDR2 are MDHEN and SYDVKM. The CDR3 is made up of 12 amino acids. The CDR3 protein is CASSLSEQTQYF. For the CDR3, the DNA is TGTGCCAGCAGTCTCTCGGAGCAGACCCAGTACTTC. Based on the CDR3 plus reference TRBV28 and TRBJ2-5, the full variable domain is DVKVTQSSRYLVKRTGEKVFLECVQDMDHENMFWYRQDPGLGLRLIYFSYDVKMKEKGDIPEGYSVSREKKERFSLILESASTNQTSMYLCASSLSEQTQYFGPGTRLLVL.